This entry lists 26 T cell receptor beta chains sequenced from one sample in a study of blood T cell repertoires in COVID-19 (dated by TCRdb to 2018 to 2020). The library came from the immunoSEQ multiplex PCR assay. In its TCRdb copy, this immuneACCESS table keeps in-frame sequences only and misses some clones. Where compared with another copy, unresolved V genes explain less than half of these, and the others have no known cause. The sample contains over 200,000 clones, about 90% of them found a single time. The biggest ten clones account for over 3% of the sample. The source material was peripheral blood. Receptor source: a woman aged 25-40 years who had recovered from COVID-19.

The chain couples TRBV19 to TRBJ2-7, with 7 bases lining up with TRBD2. The CDR3 totals 15 residues. V lost 3 bases, J lost 0 bases, and 5 bases stayed unmatched. Looked up from germline, CDR1 is LNHDA and CDR2 is SQIVND (reference sequence). CDR3 in DNA: TGTGCCAGTAGTATTGAAGGCGGGAGCTCCTACGAGCAGTACTTC. Translating it yields CASSIEGGSSYEQYF.

The chain combines TRBV3-1 (or the pseudogene TRBV3-2) with TRBJ1-2, with D perhaps TRBD1 (6 bases). Germline V gene sequence: CDR1 LGHDT, CDR2 YNNKEL (reference sequence). The CDR3 length is 16 residues. The V end was cut by 1 base, the J end by 5 bases, with 17 bases between. CDR3 protein: CASSQGREGGFYGYTF. The DNA of the CDR3 is TGTGCCAGCAGCCAAGGACGAGAAGGGGGTTTTTATGGCTACACCTTC.

The V call is TRBV6-5, the J call TRBJ2-6, with D unclear. CDR1 and CDR2 (germline): MNHEY, SVGAGI. With 2 bases removed from V and 2 bases from J, the gap between germline ends came to 7 bases. The CDR3 is made up of 15 amino acids. CDR3 region: CASSYALTGANVLTF. Here the CDR3 DNA reads TGTGCCAGCAGTTACGCACTCACTGGGGCCAACGTCCTGACTTTC.

This chain connects TRBV15 to TRBJ2-5; 9 positions match TRBD1. The J segment lost 4 bases and the V segment lost 3 bases, leaving 6 bases of the junction unmatched. Germline CDR1 LNHNV, CDR2 YYDKDF (reference sequence). There are 15 residues in the CDR3. The CDR3 DNA follows: TGTGCCACCAGCAGGGACAGGGGCCGAGCAGAGACCCAGTACTTC. Its protein is CATSRDRGRAETQYF.

The V gene is TRBV5-1, the J gene TRBJ2-5; tentative D call: TRBD2 (5 bases). The CDR3 covers 14 residues. CDR1 and CDR2 from the germline V gene are SGHRS and YFSETQ. V lost 0 bases and J lost 4, with 10 bases in between. The CDR3 DNA reads as TGCGCCAGCAGCTTGGACCCGGGATCAGAGACCCAGTACTTC. It codes for CASSLDPGSETQYF.

This chain connects TRBV7-2 to TRBJ2-1; D perhaps matches TRBD2 (5 bases). Germline CDR1 and CDR2: SGHTA and FQGNSA. The CDR3 runs to 14 residues. Trimming took 5 bases from V and 7 from J, leaving 15 bases between them. Here the CDR3 reads CASSPAGPWNEQFF. The CDR3 region has the DNA TGTGCCAGCAGCCCCGCGGGCCCGTGGAATGAGCAGTTCTTC.

V gene TRBV11-2 combines with J gene TRBJ2-7; 9 bases line up with TRBD1. Losses at the gene ends were 4 bases for V and 5 bases for J; bases not matched to a gene: 9. CDR3 size: 15 residues. The germline CDR1 and CDR2 sequences are SGHAT and FQNNGV. The DNA of the CDR3 is TGTGCCAGCAGCTCCCCTAGGACAGGGGCGCACGAGCAGTACTTC. It yields the protein CASSSPRTGAHEQYF.

The rearrangement links TRBV4-3 to TRBJ2-7, with D possibly being TRBD2 (7 bases). V gave up 0 bases and J gave up 2 bases, with 11 bases separating them. Germline CDR1 LGHNA, CDR2 YSLEER. There are 15 residues in the CDR3. For the CDR3, the DNA is TGCGCCAGCAGCCAAGATCGGGGGGCCACCTACGAGCAGTACTTC. Its translation is CASSQDRGATYEQYF.

The CDR3 loop reads CASRGQLNNSPLHF. The CDR3 coding sequence is TGTGCCAGCAGAGGACAGCTAAATAATTCACCCCTCCACTTT. V and J are TRBV5-4 and TRBJ1-6; D might be TRBD1 (6 bases). Germline loops: CDR1 SGHNT, CDR2 YYREEE (reference sequence). V dropped 5 bases and J dropped 5 bases, with 11 bases sitting between them. The length of the CDR3 is 14 residues. Full variable domain (remainder filled in from reference TRBV5-4 and TRBJ1-6): ETGVTQSPTHLIKTRGQQVTLRCSSQSGHNTVSWYQQALGQGPQFIFQYYREEENGRGNFPPRFSGLQFPNYSSELNVNALELDDSALYLCASRGQLNNSPLHFGNGTRLTVT.

CDR3 DNA sequence: TGTGCCAGCAGCTTGGGGAGGGGCACCTATAATTCACCCCTCCACTTT. It translates to CASSLGRGTYNSPLHF. The J gene is TRBJ1-6, the V gene TRBV5-6, with D maybe TRBD1 (5 bases). Trimming pared 0 bases from V and 2 bases from J, leaving 9 bases between. In germline, CDR1 is SGHDT, CDR2 YYEEEE. The CDR3 is 16 amino acids.

The rearrangement uses TRBV9 and TRBJ2-5, with 9 nucleotides matching TRBD2. The germline V gene encodes CDR1 SGDLS and CDR2 YYNGEE. The CDR3 totals 15 residues. The J segment lost 3 bases and the V segment lost 0 bases, leaving 3 bases of the junction unmatched. In DNA form, the CDR3 reads TGTGCCAGCAGCGTAGGACTAGCGGCTGAAGAGACCCAGTACTTC. It encodes CASSVGLAAEETQYF.

The rearrangement joins TRBV4-2 to TRBJ2-7; D is perhaps TRBD1 (6 bases). CDR3 length: 15 amino acids. Germline CDR1 reads LGHNA; CDR2 reads YNFKEQ. The V and J ends lost 1 base and 7 bases respectively, with 17 bases between them. CDR3 coding DNA: TGTGCCAGCAGCCAAGTTGGGGGCCAGATGGGAGAGCAGTACTTC. Its translation: CASSQVGGQMGEQYF.

The chain recombines TRBV14 with TRBJ2-2; TRBD1 might be the D (5 bases). Trimming shortened V by 1 base and J by 3 bases, and 15 bases separated the two germline ends. The CDR3 runs 17 residues. The germline gives CDR1 SGHDN, CDR2 FVKESK. In nucleotides, the CDR3 is TGTGCCAGCAGCCAAGCCGCCTGGACAAGCTACACCGGGGAGCTGTTTTTT. Translating it yields CASSQAAWTSYTGELFF.

This chain joins TRBV4-3 and TRBJ1-3; maybe TRBD1 (5 bases). This CDR3 comprises 17 residues. CDR1 is LGHNA and CDR2 is YSLEER in the germline V gene. V shed 1 base and J shed 3 bases, with 16 bases lying between them. The CDR3 sequence is CASSQAGTEGYGNTIYF. The DNA of the CDR3 is TGCGCCAGCAGCCAAGCCGGGACTGAGGGGTATGGAAACACCATATATTTT.

This clone has just a few counts. CDR3 sequence reads: CASGDPGDRTDTQYF. For the CDR3, the DNA is TGTGCTAGTGGGGACCCGGGGGATCGCACAGATACGCAGTATTTT. The chain employs TRBV12-5 and TRBJ2-3; possibly TRBD2 for D (6 bases). Germline V gene data show CDR1 as LGHNT and CDR2 as FRNRAP. The length of the CDR3 is 15 residues. Trimming left V 6 bases short and J 1 base short, with 14 bases between.

This sequence joins TRBV6-6 and TRBJ1-5, with D possibly matching TRBD1 (6 bases). The CDR3 runs 16 residues. CDR1 and CDR2 (germline): MNHNY, SVGAGI (reference sequence). Trimming pared 5 bases from V and 7 bases from J, leaving 21 bases between. This chain's CDR3 is CASSTTTDRSDQPQHF. In DNA, the CDR3 is TGTGCCAGCAGTACCACAACGGACAGATCTGACCAGCCCCAGCATTTT.

The genes are TRBV4-1 and TRBJ1-3; D is possibly TRBD1 (6 bases). Deletions cut 1 base from V and 2 bases from J, with 12 bases between. Germline CDR1 reads MGHRA; CDR2 reads YSYEKL. There are 16 residues in the CDR3. CDR3 loop: CASSQAWQGTGNTIYF. The CDR3 coding sequence is TGCGCCAGCAGCCAAGCCTGGCAGGGGACTGGAAACACCATATATTTT.

The chain is built from TRBV9 and TRBJ2-2; 7 bases are shared with TRBD2. V lost 4 bases to trimming and J lost 0 bases; unmatched junction nucleotides: 3. CDR1 is SGDLS and CDR2 is YYNGEE in the germline V gene. This CDR3 has 15 amino acids. As DNA, the CDR3 is TGTGCCAGCAGCTTAACTAGCGCGAACACCGGGGAGCTGTTTTTT. It translates to CASSLTSANTGELFF.

The chain links TRBV18 to TRBJ1-1; 7 bases agree with TRBD1. Trimming took 2 bases from V and 4 from J; bases not matched to a gene: 1. The CDR3 runs to 13 residues. Germline CDR1 is KGHSH and CDR2 is LQKENI. The CDR3 region has the DNA TGTGCCAGCTCACCAGAGGGGGCCACTGAAGCTTTCTTT. This sequence encodes CASSPEGATEAFF.

The chain has TRBV27 and TRBJ1-2; no definite D call. This CDR3 has 14 residues. Germline-derived CDR1 and CDR2 are MNHEY and SMNVEV (reference sequence). Trimming pared 1 base from V and 8 bases from J, leaving 14 bases between. The CDR3 loop is CASSLLGVMGGYTF. The CDR3 coding sequence is TGTGCCAGCAGTTTATTGGGAGTGATGGGGGGCTACACCTTC.

V is TRBV6-2 or TRBV6-3 and J is TRBJ2-1, with TRBD2 identical over 8 bases. CDR3 length: 14 amino acids. In germline, CDR1 is MNHEY, CDR2 SVGEGT. The J segment lost 6 bases and the V segment lost 6 bases, leaving 7 bases of the junction unmatched. CDR3 amino acids: CASSPGTRANEQFF. As DNA, the CDR3 is TGTGCCAGCAGCCCCGGGACTAGGGCCAATGAGCAGTTCTTC.

A note on this clone: One end of the junction varies from germline; a read error may be responsible. V and J are TRBV12-3 or TRBV12-4 and TRBJ1-2; TRBD1 matches at 9 bases. CDR3 length: 11 amino acids. The CDR3: CASRGQGSTSF. The CDR3 DNA reads TGTGCCAGCAGGGGACAGGGTTCGACCAGCTTC.

This clone was counted once. The rearrangement uses TRBV6-5 and TRBJ1-2; no clear D. The V end lost 8 bases, the J end lost 4 bases, and 8 bases lay between the germline ends. This CDR3 comprises 11 residues. Germline V gene lookup returns CDR1 MNHEY and CDR2 SVGAGI. CDR3 DNA sequence: TGTGCCAGCTTCAGTGGCTATGGCTACACCTTC. Amino acids: CASFSGYGYTF.

This clone has a count of ten or more. The chain uses TRBV5-5 and TRBJ2-3; TRBD2 aligns across 12 bases. Trimming removed 1 base from V and 3 bases from J; junction bases left unmatched: 9. This CDR3 is 18 amino acids long. In germline, CDR1 is SGHKS, CDR2 YYEKEE (reference sequence). The CDR3: CASSLIPPSGGATDTQYF. The CDR3 bases are TGTGCCAGCAGCTTGATCCCACCTAGCGGGGGGGCGACAGATACGCAGTATTTT.

This clone has just one count. This sequence joins TRBV6-1 and TRBJ2-1; 12 nucleotides match TRBD2. Germline lookup yields CDR1 MNHNS and CDR2 SASEGT. The CDR3 contains 14 residues. The V gene end was trimmed by 3 bases and the J gene end by 14 bases; junction bases not matched to a gene: 8. DNA of the CDR3: TGTGCCAGCAGTGAGCAACTAGCGGGGGGTTTTAAGTTCTTC. It yields the protein CASSEQLAGGFKFF.

This chain joins TRBV5-1 and TRBJ1-1; tentatively, D is TRBD1 (6 bases). Trimming removed 3 bases from V and 1 base from J, with 10 bases in between. This CDR3 is 14 amino acids long. CDR1 is SGHRS, CDR2 YFSETQ, per germline. CDR3 nucleotides: TGCGCCAGCAGCTGGGAGACAGGGAACACTGAAGCTTTCTTT. Its protein is CASSWETGNTEAFF.